These T cell receptor beta chains were read from a single sample in a study of T cell repertoires in cytomegalovirus infection. One entry per CDR3 protein, called by TCRdb with MiXCR from the reads. The sample includes 500,000 or so distinct CDR3 sequences, about 15% seen only once; the top ten take about 24%. Source material: CD8+ T cells from PBMCs. Receptors originate from a human donor in good health (CMV status not recorded). Some clones in this sample may be carry-over from other donors' samples. Each CDR3 is given without its conserved first and last residue.

>TRBJ2-5|TRBV4-2
ASSSRQGQETQY
>TRBJ1-2|TRBV9
ASSVERKGNAYGYT
>TRBJ1-2|TRBV2
ATGGGRSSGYT
>TRBJ1-1|TRBV6-6
ASSFDRVNTEAF
>TRBJ1-2|TRBV6-2/TRBV6-3
ASSYHRSLYGYT
>TRBJ1-5|TRBV27
ASSSDGYNQPQH
>TRBJ2-7|TRBV10-3
AISVGTNYEQY
>TRBJ2-5|TRBV4-1
ASSPVIQETQY
>TRBJ2-5|TRBV7-9
ASSFKHEETQY
>TRBJ2-1|TRBV30
AWEGTYNEQF
>TRBJ1-1|TRBV29-1
SGLTGWQVTEAF
>TRBJ2-1|TRBV7-2
ASSVSGRAYNEQF
>TRBJ2-1|TRBV7-8
ASSFGGDRRYNEQF
>TRBJ2-7|TRBV27
ASSLSRSYEQY
>TRBJ1-3|TRBV13
ASSLSWAGGNTIY
>TRBJ2-7|TRBV11-2
ASSSTVHRSYEQY
>TRBJ2-5|TRBV6-5
ASSYGRTGGYETQY
>TRBJ2-7|TRBV28
AGRDRVSYEQY
>TRBJ1-1|TRBV4-2
ASSRDLRGKNTEAF
>TRBJ1-5|TRBV7-8
ASRGTSGQPQH
>TRBJ2-1|TRBV15
ATSRARGVAGGPNYNEQF
>TRBJ1-4|TRBV4-1
ASSQKADAEKLF
>TRBJ2-7|TRBV14
ASSQDGTSGRAEQY
>TRBJ1-2|TRBV28
ASSHARVRGTYGYT
>TRBJ2-2|TRBV7-9
ASSLLAGALTGELF
>TRBJ2-7|TRBV24-1
ATSARGRYEQY
>TRBJ2-1|TRBV28
ASRKKYSSYNEQF
>TRBJ1-1|TRBV28
ASSDRGPEAL
>TRBJ1-6|TRBV7-8
ASSAEQLSSYNSPLH
>TRBJ1-1|TRBV20-1
SARDPDRGTEAF
>TRBJ2-1|TRBV5-6
ASSLGGGSLVSEQF
>TRBJ2-7|TRBV13
ASSSGLVGGRYEQY
>TRBJ2-7|TRBV27
ASSLYGGSYEQY
>TRBJ2-7|TRBV7-6
ASSPTSGVTYEQY
>TRBJ2-1|TRBV9
ASSGVGAGNYNEQF
>TRBJ1-1|TRBV6-5
ASSYTGGTEAF
>TRBJ2-3|TRBV11-2
ASSLVGSGGPPDTQY
>TRBJ2-1|TRBV27
ASTRWREGRNEQF
>TRBJ2-1|TRBV9
ASSLPLRSEQF
>TRBJ2-7|TRBV10-3
AITEASGSAYEQY
>TRBJ1-2|TRBV7-9
ASSPPGQGSGGYT
>TRBJ1-1|TRBV7-6
ASSRAGNTEAF
>TRBJ1-2|TRBV20-1
SAAIPGQGIYGYT
>TRBJ2-7|TRBV4-1
ASSQSGSDEQY
>TRBJ2-5|TRBV12-3/TRBV12-4
ASSSLQAGIQETQY
>TRBJ2-1|TRBV10-3
AISENTDASSYNEQF
>TRBJ1-5|TRBV6-1
ASSEIGTRNQPQH